The following is a T cell receptor (beta chain) sequence with its context. The antigen is undetermined. The sample is drawn from a study of T cells after yellow fever vaccination. Findings of the study overall: Among primary-vaccination clones, most reappeared after the booster, at approximately 96% for CD4 and approximately 88% for CD8. The presence of abundant clonotypes contaminating from the bulk population was possible in FACS-sorted repertoires.

The CDR3 spans 16 residues. The V gene end was trimmed by 2 bases and the J gene end by 0 bases; junction bases not matched to a gene: 6. CDR1 MDHEN and CDR2 SYDVKM come from the germline V gene. Template switching by 5'RACE produced TCR cDNA, adding a universal primer site and UMIs. Each CDR3 protein is one row after TCRdb ran MiXCR on the 5' RACE reads. The sample lists hundreds of thousands of distinct CDR3 sequences, about 15% seen once, with roughly 17% in the top ten. The sequenced sample was PBMCs, obtained roughly 5 days after the first yellow fever vaccination. The V call is TRBV28, the J call TRBJ1-2; TRBD1 aligns across 7 bases. The origin of this receptor is a man in his late teens or twenties who received the YFV17D yellow fever vaccine. This CDR3 reads CASSLSGDSPNYGYTF. The CDR3 DNA reads as TGTGCCAGCAGTTTAAGTGGGGACAGCCCTAACTATGGCTACACCTTC.